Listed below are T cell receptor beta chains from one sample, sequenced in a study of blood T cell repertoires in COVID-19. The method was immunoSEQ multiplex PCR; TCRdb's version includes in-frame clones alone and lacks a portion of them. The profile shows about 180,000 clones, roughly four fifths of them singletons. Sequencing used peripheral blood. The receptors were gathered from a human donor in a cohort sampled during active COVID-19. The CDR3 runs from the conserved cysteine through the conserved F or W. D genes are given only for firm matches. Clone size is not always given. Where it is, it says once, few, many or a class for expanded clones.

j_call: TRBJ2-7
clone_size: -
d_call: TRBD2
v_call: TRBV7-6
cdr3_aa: CASSLEPGPIGLAGTSSYEQYF
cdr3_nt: TGTGCCAGCAGCTTAGAGCCAGGGCCCATCGGACTAGCGGGCACGAGCTCCTACGAGCAGTACTTC

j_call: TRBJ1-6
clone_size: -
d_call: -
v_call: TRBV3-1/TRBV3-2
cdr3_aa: CASSQEAGSSYNSPLHF
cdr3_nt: TGTGCCAGCAGCCAAGAGGCGGGGAGCTCCTATAATTCACCCCTCCACTTT

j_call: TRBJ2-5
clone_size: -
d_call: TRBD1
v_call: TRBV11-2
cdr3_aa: CASSLGQGVQETQYF
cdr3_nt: TGTGCCAGCAGCTTAGGACAGGGGGTTCAGGAGACCCAGTACTTC

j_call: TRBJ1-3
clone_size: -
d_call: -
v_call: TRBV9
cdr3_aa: CASSAGGPLSSGNTIYF
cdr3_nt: TGTGCCAGCAGCGCGGGTGGCCCGCTGAGCTCTGGAAACACCATATATTTT

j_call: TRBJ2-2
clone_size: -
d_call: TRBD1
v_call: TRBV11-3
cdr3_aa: CASRSGQATGELFF
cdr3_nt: TGTGCCAGCAGATCGGGACAGGCCACCGGGGAGCTGTTTTTT

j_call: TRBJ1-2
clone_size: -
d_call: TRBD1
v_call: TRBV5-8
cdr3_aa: CASSPRDRGRLGYTF
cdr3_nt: TGTGCCAGCAGCCCAAGAGACAGGGGGCGATTGGGCTACACCTTC

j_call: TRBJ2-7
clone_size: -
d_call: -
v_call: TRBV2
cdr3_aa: CASSGGPAYEQYF
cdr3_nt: TGTGCCAGCAGCGGGGGGCCCGCCTACGAGCAGTACTTC

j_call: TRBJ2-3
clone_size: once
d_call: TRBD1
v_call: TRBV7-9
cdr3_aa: CASSPTGTGEDTQYF
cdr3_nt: TGTGCCAGCAGCCCGACCGGGACAGGGGAGGATACGCAGTATTTT

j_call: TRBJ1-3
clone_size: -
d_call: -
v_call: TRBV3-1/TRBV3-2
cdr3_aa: CASTQLGRATVSGNTIYF
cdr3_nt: TGTGCCAGCACCCAGCTGGGCAGGGCTACCGTCTCTGGAAACACCATATATTTT

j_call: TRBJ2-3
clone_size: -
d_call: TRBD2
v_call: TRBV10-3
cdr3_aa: CAISGGGPHRGTDTQYF
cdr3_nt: TGTGCCATCAGTGGCGGGGGGCCACATAGGGGGACAGATACGCAGTATTTT

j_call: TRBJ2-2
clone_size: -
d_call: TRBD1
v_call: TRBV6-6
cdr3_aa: CASSLNRGPGELFF
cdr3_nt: TGTGCCAGCAGTCTCAACAGGGGGCCCGGGGAGCTGTTTTTT

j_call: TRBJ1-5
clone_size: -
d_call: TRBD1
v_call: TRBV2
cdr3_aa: CASSARQGGVFGPPQHF
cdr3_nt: TGTGCCAGCAGCGCGAGACAGGGCGGGGTCTTTGGGCCGCCCCAGCATTTT

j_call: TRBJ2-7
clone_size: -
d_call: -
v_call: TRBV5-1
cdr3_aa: CASSEGPFGQYF
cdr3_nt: TGCGCCAGCAGTGAGGGCCCGTTCGGGCAGTACTTC

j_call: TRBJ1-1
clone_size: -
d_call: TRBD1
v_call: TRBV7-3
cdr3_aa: CASGRTGNTEAFF
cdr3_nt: TGTGCCAGCGGTCGGACAGGGAACACTGAAGCTTTCTTT

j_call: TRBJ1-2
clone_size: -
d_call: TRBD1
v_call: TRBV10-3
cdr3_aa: CAISESISGTEKNGYTF
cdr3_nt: TGTGCCATCAGTGAGTCGATATCCGGGACAGAGAAGAATGGCTACACCTTC

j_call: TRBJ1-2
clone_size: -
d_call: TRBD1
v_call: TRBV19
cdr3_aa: CASSIDRETGYGYTF
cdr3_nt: TGTGCCAGTAGTATAGATCGGGAGACAGGGTATGGCTACACCTTC

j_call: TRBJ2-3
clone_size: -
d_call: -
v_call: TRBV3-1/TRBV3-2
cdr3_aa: CASSQDRLTQYF
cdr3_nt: TGTGCCAGCAGCCAAGATCGTCTTACGCAGTATTTT

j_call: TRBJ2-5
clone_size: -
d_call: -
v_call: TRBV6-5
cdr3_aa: CASSHLKQETQYF
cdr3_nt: TGTGCCAGCAGTCACTTAAAACAAGAGACCCAGTACTTC

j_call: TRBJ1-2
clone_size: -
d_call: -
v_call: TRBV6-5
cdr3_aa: CASSSDTGSNYGYTF
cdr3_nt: TGTGCCAGCAGTTCTGACACAGGGTCCAACTATGGCTACACCTTC

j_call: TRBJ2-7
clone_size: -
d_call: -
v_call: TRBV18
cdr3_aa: CASSQDRSSYEQYF
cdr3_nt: TGTGCCAGCTCACAAGACAGGAGCTCCTACGAGCAGTACTTC

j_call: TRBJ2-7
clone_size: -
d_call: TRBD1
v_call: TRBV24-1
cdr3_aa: CATSDATGVYEQYF
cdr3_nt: TGTGCCACCAGTGATGCCACAGGGGTCTACGAGCAGTACTTC

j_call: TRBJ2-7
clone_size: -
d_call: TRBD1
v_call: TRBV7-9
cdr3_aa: CASSPGTGSYEQYF
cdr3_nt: TGTGCCAGCAGCCCGGGGACAGGCTCCTACGAGCAGTACTTC

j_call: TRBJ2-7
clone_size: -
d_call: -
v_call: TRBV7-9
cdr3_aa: CASSLTVYEQYF
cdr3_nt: TGTGCCAGCAGCTTAACAGTCTACGAGCAGTACTTC

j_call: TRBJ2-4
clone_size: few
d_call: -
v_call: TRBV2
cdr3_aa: CASRADSRGIQYF
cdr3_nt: TGTGCCAGCAGAGCGGACAGTAGGGGCATTCAGTACTTC

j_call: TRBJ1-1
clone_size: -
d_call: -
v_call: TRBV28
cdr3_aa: CASSGLDTEAFF
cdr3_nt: TGTGCCAGCAGCGGGTTGGACACTGAAGCTTTCTTT

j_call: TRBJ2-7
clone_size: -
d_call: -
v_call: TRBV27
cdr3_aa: CASSLGGHSSYEQYF
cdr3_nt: TGTGCCAGCAGTTTAGGGGGACATTCCTCCTACGAGCAGTACTTC